Below, 9 T cell receptor beta chains from the same sample are listed, as sequenced in a study of post-analysis software for immune sequencing data. General study points: Patients showed TRBV5-6, TRBV5-1 and TRBV20-1 among a few TRBV segments more frequent than in controls.

Antigens for these TCRs are unknown. Researchers reported that TCR beta cDNA libraries carried unique molecular identifiers. TCRdb ran MiXCR on the PCR reads and lists one entry per CDR3 protein. Of 820,000 or so distinct CDR3 sequences in the sample, approximately 53% were seen once. The sequenced sample consisted of blood. Receptor source: a girl under 18 with multiple sclerosis.

The rearrangement uses TRBV27 and TRBJ2-1, with TRBD2 matching over 7 bases. The V gene's germline CDR1 is MNHEY and CDR2 SMNVEV (reference sequence). Trimming at V came to 10 bases and at J to 3 bases, leaving 3 bases not matched to a gene. This CDR3 is built from 12 residues. CDR3 nucleotide sequence: TGTGCCACGGGGGAGGGCTACAATGAGCAGTTCTTC. It codes for CATGEGYNEQFF.

The chain links TRBV21-1 to TRBJ2-1; TRBD2, the D gene given by the table, was not confirmed from the DNA. TRBV21-1 is an annotated pseudogene. This CDR3 has 17 residues. In DNA, the CDR3 is TGTGCCAGCAGCAAAAGGACTAGCGGGAGGGACTACAATGAGCAGTTCTTC. This sequence encodes CASSKRTSGRDYNEQFF.

The chain recombines TRBV2 with TRBJ2-4; 8 nucleotides match TRBD2. The V segment lost 7 bases and the J segment 2 bases; nucleotides outside the gene matches: 4. Germline CDR1 SNHLY, CDR2 FYNNEI. The CDR3 extends over 14 amino acids. The CDR3: CASMGLGSKNIQYF. CDR3 sequence (DNA): TGTGCCAGCATGGGACTAGGGTCCAAAAACATTCAGTACTTC.

This clonotype was counted only a few times. V is TRBV20-1 and J is TRBJ2-1, with a possible D match to TRBD2 (7 bases). V was pared by 6 bases and J by 2 bases, with 14 bases between. This CDR3 spans 14 amino acids. Germline CDR1 DFQATT, CDR2 SNEGSKA (reference sequence). CDR3 sequence reads: CSARGAVPYNEQFF. The CDR3 nucleotides are TGCAGTGCCCGGGGGGCCGTCCCCTACAATGAGCAGTTCTTC.

V gene TRBV20-1 combines with J gene TRBJ2-7; D call uncertain. Germline V gene lookup returns CDR1 DFQATT and CDR2 SNEGSKA (reference sequence). V was clipped by 1 base and J by 5 bases, with 18 bases between them. The CDR3 contains 15 residues. CDR3 sequence: CSARAPSDRTHEQYF. The CDR3 DNA is TGCAGTGCTAGAGCCCCAAGCGATCGGACCCACGAGCAGTACTTC.

The J gene is TRBJ2-4, the V gene TRBV28; 15 nucleotides align to TRBD2. Germline CDR1 is MDHEN and CDR2 is SYDVKM. With 6 bases clipped from V and 15 bases from J, the junction kept 12 bases outside the gene matches. There are 15 residues in the CDR3. In DNA form, the CDR3 reads TGTGCCAGCAGAGCAGCAGGACTAGCGGGAGGGCGGGCGTACTTC. This codes for CASRAAGLAGGRAYF.

Regarding this clonotype: One end of the junction is discordant with germline, which a read error may explain. The chain combines TRBV7-3 with TRBJ2-3, with 7 bases aligning to TRBD2. The CDR3 length is 15 residues. Looked up from germline, CDR1 is SGHTA and CDR2 is FQGTGA. CDR3 sequence reads: CASSFRGDPTDTQYF. CDR3 nucleotide sequence: TGTGCCAGCAGCTTTCGGGGGGACCCCACAGATACTCAGTATTTT.

CDR3 residues: CSAVAGGDTQYF. CDR3 in DNA: TGCAGCGCAGTGGCGGGGGGGGATACGCAGTATTTT. The V and J genes are TRBV29-1 and TRBJ2-3, with 9 bases lining up with TRBD2. The CDR3 spans 12 residues. Losses at the gene ends were 7 bases for V and 6 bases for J; bases not matched to a gene: 5. The germline V gene has CDR1 SQVTM and CDR2 ANQGSEA.

With regard to this clonotype: At one end the junction does not follow the germline gene, possibly because of a read error. The chain joins TRBV29-1 to TRBJ2-1; the D gene is possibly TRBD2 (6 bases). The J call may not be correct, given that the DNA end is closer to TRBJ2-7. The CDR3 extends over 14 amino acids. CDR1 and CDR2 (germline): SQVTM, ANQGSEA. CDR3 in DNA: TGCGGCGTTGAAAAAGGCGGGGTCGGGGGCGAGCAGTACTTC. Its translation: CGVEKGGVGGEQYF.